This TCR beta chain is drawn from a study of shared clonotypes between healthy human individuals. This clone was picked up many times. Antigen specificity is unknown. Overall study findings and caveats: Sequencing depth was predicted to influence how clonotypes are shared among donors.

This CDR3 is built from 15 residues. The V segment lost 6 bases and the J segment 2 bases; nucleotides outside the gene matches: 10. The germline V gene encodes CDR1 SGHTA and CDR2 FQGNSA. Assay execution proceeded at the deep level. The method was immunoSEQ multiplex PCR; TCRdb's version includes in-frame clones alone and lacks a portion of them. The sample includes around 990,000 clones, approximately 80% seen only once; the top ten take over 0.8%. This sequence was found in a man in his late teens or twenties in good health. Some clones in this sample may be carry-over from other donors' samples. The chain links TRBV7-2 to TRBJ2-7, with 7 bases fitting TRBD1. Input material: memory CD4+ T cells from PBMCs. The subset denotes: CD45RA-negative fraction. Here the CDR3 reads CASRGPNTGAYEQYF. The CDR3 nucleotides are TGTGCCAGCAGGGGACCTAACACAGGGGCCTACGAGCAGTACTTC.